The 9 T cell receptor beta chains given below trace back to one sample, sequenced in a study of CXCR3-negative and CXCR3-positive naive CD8 T cells (dated by TCRdb to about 2019). The data were produced on a NextSeq 550. The Human TCR Profiling Kit (MiLaboratory) was used to make UMI-labeled 5' RACE TRB cDNA libraries. After reprocessing by TCRdb, each CDR3 protein sequence is one entry, and no DNA is given. The table kept for this sample lists about 150,000 distinct CDR3 sequences. Just under 0.5% of the sample comes from the top ten. These TCRs are of unknown antigen specificity. What the work shows at the level of the full study, not this receptor alone: Compared with CXCR3-negative naive cells, CXCR3-positive naive cells had TRB CDR3s with higher hydrophobicity (lower Kidera factor 4), lower energy, and higher strength and volume indices.

The sequencing sample was made of naive CXCR3+ CD8+ T cells from blood. Interpreted using the paper, the cell subset or site label stands for: CD45RO-CCR7+CD27+CD95- naive CD8+ T cells expressing CXCR3 (TNR3+). These receptors were collected from a human donor in good health. Some clones in this sample may be carry-over from other donors' samples.

The V gene is TRBV28, the J gene TRBJ2-1; TCRdb's D call, TRBD2, is unchecked because there is no DNA. Germline CDR1 is MDHEN and CDR2 is SYDVKM. There are 11 residues in the CDR3. The CDR3 protein is CATERERGQFF.

The V call is TRBV7-9, the J call TRBJ1-5. This CDR3 region has 15 residues. Per germline, CDR1 SEHNR and CDR2 FQNEAQ (reference sequence). CDR3 in amino acids: CASSLYVEPDQPQHF.

The chain combines TRBV27 with TRBJ2-3; checking the TCRdb D call of TRBD1 is not possible without DNA. CDR3 length: 14 residues. The germline V gene encodes CDR1 MNHEY and CDR2 SMNVEV (reference sequence). CDR3 residues: CASSSSGSRDTQYF.

The chain combines TRBV7-9 with TRBJ2-7; the TRBD1 assignment by TCRdb is unverifiable without DNA. Germline CDR1 is SEHNR and CDR2 is FQNEAQ (reference sequence). The CDR3 extends over 13 amino acids. This CDR3 is CASSSGRGHEQYF.

The chain employs TRBV3-1 and TRBJ2-1. Per the germline V gene, CDR1 is LGHDT and CDR2 is YNNKEL (reference sequence). This CDR3 is 14 amino acids long. The CDR3 region is CASSQEIGYNEQFF.

This rearrangement joins TRBV7-8 to TRBJ2-1. The CDR3 contains 13 residues. Germline loops: CDR1 SGHVS, CDR2 FQNEAQ. The CDR3: CASSLIEPNEQFF. Full variable domain (rest looked up from reference TRBV7-8 and TRBJ2-1): GAGVSQSPRYKVAKRGQDVALRCDPISGHVSLFWYQQALGQGPEFLTYFQNEAQLDKSGLPSDRFFAERPEGSVSTLKIQRTQQEDSAVYLCASSLIEPNEQFFGPGTRLTVL.

V and J are TRBV7-9 and TRBJ2-7; TCRdb gives TRBD1 as the D gene, but with no DNA this cannot be confirmed. Germline values: CDR1 SEHNR, CDR2 FQNEAQ (reference sequence). CDR3 length: 14 residues. Here the CDR3 reads CASSLVGASYEQYF.

The CDR3 spells CASSEEGGTEAFF. The chain combines TRBV2 with TRBJ1-1; lacking DNA, the TRBD1 call made by TCRdb goes unchecked. The CDR3 contains 13 residues. Germline loops: CDR1 SNHLY, CDR2 FYNNEI.

This rearrangement joins TRBV12-3 or TRBV12-4 to TRBJ2-5; no DNA is available, so the TRBD1 call from TCRdb remains unchecked. This CDR3 region has 15 residues. Here the CDR3 reads CASRHPTGTVETQYF.